Shown below are 5 T cell receptor beta chains from a single sample sequenced in a study of CD8 T cells in ankylosing spondylitis (TCRdb year 2017). The library was made by 5' RACE. TCRdb names Illumina HiSeq 2500 as the instrument used. TCRdb itself trimmed the public reads at Q25 with fastp, ran MiXCR and retained productive beta chains. One record per CDR3 amino acid sequence lists the most common genes and DNA. Recorded for this sample are some 270,000 distinct CDR3 sequences; approximately 20% of them occurred a single time. The ten largest clones add up to 25% to 40% of the sample. The sample comprised blood, either unsorted or a sorted T cell fraction (not recorded which). The receptor set was obtained from a male donor with ankylosing spondylitis or in good health (not recorded which).

This clonotype appeared a few times. The V gene is TRBV29-1, the J gene TRBJ2-1; TRBD2 aligns across 12 bases. Germline loops: CDR1 SQVTM, CDR2 ANQGSEA. V lost 1 base to trimming and J lost 6 bases; unmatched junction nucleotides: 16. This CDR3 contains 19 residues. CDR3 DNA: TGCAGCGTTGAAGGGGGGTCTAGCGGGAGGGCCGAACTGATCAATGAGCAGTTCTTC. Protein: CSVEGGSSGRAELINEQFF.

This clonotype was picked up many times. V and J are TRBV27 and TRBJ2-1; D is uncertain. The germline V gene has CDR1 MNHEY and CDR2 SMNVEV (reference sequence). The CDR3 sequence is 12 residues long. V was clipped by 4 bases and J by 7 bases, with 8 bases between them. CDR3 coding DNA: TGTGCCAGCAGTTGGGTAGGAAATGAGCAGTTCTTC. Protein sequence: CASSWVGNEQFF.

The chain joins TRBV3-1 to TRBJ2-7; D possibly corresponds to TRBD2 (6 bases). The germline CDR1 and CDR2 sequences are LGHDT and YNNKEL (reference sequence). The ends were cut back, 4 bases at V and 1 base at J, with 14 bases in the middle. The CDR3 has 15 residues. CDR3 sequence reads: CASSLRRGASYEQYF. The CDR3 region has the DNA TGTGCCAGCAGCCTGAGGCGGGGAGCTTCCTACGAGCAGTACTTC.

This clonotype has more than one count but fewer than ten. The V and J genes are TRBV20-1 and TRBJ2-7, with 7 bases lining up with TRBD2. CDR3 size: 14 residues. Germline V gene data show CDR1 as DFQATT and CDR2 as SNEGSKA (reference sequence). V gave up 2 bases and J gave up 6 bases; unmatched junction bases: 10. CDR3 sequence reads: CSARPWGGEVEQYF. DNA of the CDR3: TGCAGTGCTAGACCCTGGGGAGGGGAGGTCGAGCAGTACTTC.

The chain joins TRBV29-1 to TRBJ2-7; D call uncertain. V was pared by 5 bases and J by 3 bases, with 17 bases between. The CDR3 runs 14 residues. Germline CDR1 SQVTM, CDR2 ANQGSEA. The DNA for the CDR3 is TGCAGCGTTTGCCCAAAGGTGGGTGGCTACGAGCAGTACTTC. Encoded protein: CSVCPKVGGYEQYF.